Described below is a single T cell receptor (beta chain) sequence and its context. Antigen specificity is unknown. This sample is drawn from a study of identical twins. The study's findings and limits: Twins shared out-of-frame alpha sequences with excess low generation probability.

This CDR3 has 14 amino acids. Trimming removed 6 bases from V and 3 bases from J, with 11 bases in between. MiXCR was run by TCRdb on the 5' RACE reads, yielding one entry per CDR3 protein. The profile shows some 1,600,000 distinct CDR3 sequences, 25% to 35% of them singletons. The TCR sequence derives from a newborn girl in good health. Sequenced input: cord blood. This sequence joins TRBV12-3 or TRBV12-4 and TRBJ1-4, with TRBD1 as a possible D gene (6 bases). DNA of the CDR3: TGTGCCAGCAGGCCGGGACACGCTAATGAAAAACTGTTTTTT. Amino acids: CASRPGHANEKLFF.